This T cell receptor (beta chain) was sequenced in a study of cytomegalovirus exposure and HLA in healthy donors. Germline V gene lookup returns CDR1 SEHNR and CDR2 FQNEAQ (reference sequence). The CDR3 contains 17 residues. V was shortened by 4 bases and J by 1 base, with 16 bases between the two germline ends. PCR employed 60 Vbeta and 13 Jbeta primers. Only in-frame clones appear in the TCRdb table, and some are missing; sequencing was by immunoSEQ multiplex PCR. This table holds 170,000 or so clones, 70% to 85% found once. The source is a man between 18 and 29 years old in good health and CMV-seronegative. The sequencing input was PBMCs. The rearrangement links TRBV7-9 to TRBJ2-2; D is possibly TRBD1 (5 bases). As DNA, the CDR3 is TGTGCCAGCAGCTCGCATTTGATGACAGAGAACACCGGGGAGCTGTTTTTT. The encoded protein is CASSSHLMTENTGELFF.